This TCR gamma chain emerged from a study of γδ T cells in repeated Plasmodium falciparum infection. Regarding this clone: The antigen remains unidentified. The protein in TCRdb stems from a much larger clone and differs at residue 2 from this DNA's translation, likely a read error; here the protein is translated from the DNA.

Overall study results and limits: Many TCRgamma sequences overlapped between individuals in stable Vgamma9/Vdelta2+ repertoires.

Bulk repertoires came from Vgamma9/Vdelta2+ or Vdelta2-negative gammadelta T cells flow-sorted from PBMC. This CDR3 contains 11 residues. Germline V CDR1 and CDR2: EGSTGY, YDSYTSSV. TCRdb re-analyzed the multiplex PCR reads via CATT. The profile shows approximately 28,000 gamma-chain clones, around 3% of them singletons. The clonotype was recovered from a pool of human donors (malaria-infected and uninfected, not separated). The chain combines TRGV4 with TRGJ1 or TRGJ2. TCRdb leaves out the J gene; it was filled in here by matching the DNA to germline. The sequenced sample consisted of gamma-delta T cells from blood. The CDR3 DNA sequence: TGTACCACCTGGGATAAGTATAAGAAACTCTTT. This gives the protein CTTWDKYKKLF.